The clone carrying this T cell receptor beta chain was observed a single time. The antigen remains unidentified. The entry originates in a study of T cell responses to AZD1222 COVID-19 vaccine. Whole-study findings and limits: Reports say nearly half of spike-specific TCRs go after unmutated variant regions. Donors were mostly white British, more females; clonal diversity possibly underestimated.

Here immunoSEQ multiplex PCR was the method, and the copy in TCRdb shows in-frame clones only, minus some. Of around 170,000 clones listed, about nine tenths are singletons. Second-dose groups at about 4 or about 12 weeks were pooled. The CDR3 length is 13 residues. Between the trimmed V and J ends, which lost 3 bases and 5 bases, there was a span of 11 bases. Germline V gives CDR1 MDHEN, CDR2 SYDVKM. The sample in question was peripheral blood, obtained 28 days after the second AZD1222 dose. The clonotype was recovered from an adult who received the AZD1222 COVID-19 vaccine. The J gene is TRBJ2-7, the V gene TRBV28; D not resolved. The CDR3 region is CASSFSSEDEQYF. The CDR3 nucleotides read TGTGCCAGCAGTTTCTCGTCCGAGGACGAGCAGTACTTC.